These 7 T cell receptor beta chains originate from one sample sequenced in a study of regulatory T cells in long-lasting Graves disease. For TCR beta, libraries came from iRepertoire HTBI primers and Arm-PCR of CDR3 regions. TCRdb re-called the multiplex PCR reads through MiXCR, storing one row per CDR3 protein. The data hold approximately 390,000 distinct CDR3 sequences, with roughly 15% observed a single time. As for time point: newly diagnosed GD, antithyroid drugs for less than 3 months. PBMC RNA served as the TCR library source. This sample was also put to use in a study of T cells in Graves' hyperthyroidism and ophthalmopathy.

Sample: peripheral blood mononuclear cells (PBMCs), taken at new diagnosis, from a patient treated with antithyroid drugs. The receptors shown here come from a woman between 18 and 30 years old with Graves disease.

With respect to this clonotype: Germline and junction disagree at one end, which may indicate a read error. This rearrangement joins TRBV6-1 to TRBJ2-2, with TRBD2 identical over 10 bases. Looked up from germline, CDR1 is MNHNS and CDR2 is SASEGT. There are 20 residues in the CDR3. The CDR3 spells CAGSPIRPGTSVWGTGELFF. The CDR3 DNA sequence: TGTGCCGGCAGTCCGATCAGACCGGGGACTAGCGTATGGGGCACCGGGGAGCTGTTTTTT.

The rearrangement uses TRBV6-1 and TRBJ1-1; weak D call: TRBD1 (6 bases). CDR1 is MNHNS and CDR2 is SASEGT in the germline V gene. The length of the CDR3 is 14 residues. V lost 6 bases, J lost 1 base, and 12 bases lay in between. CDR3 loop: CASRTGDRNTEAFF. CDR3 DNA sequence: TGTGCCAGCAGGACAGGTGACAGGAACACTGAAGCTTTCTTT.

In this sample, this clonotype turned up many times. The chain combines TRBV6-2 or TRBV6-3 with TRBJ1-4; tentatively, D is TRBD1 (6 bases). CDR1 is MNHEY and CDR2 is SVGEGT in the germline V gene. Trimming shortened V by 0 bases and J by 8 bases, and 13 bases separated the two germline ends. The CDR3 runs 15 residues. CDR3: CASSYSFRGDEKLFF. The CDR3 DNA follows: TGTGCCAGCAGTTACTCGTTTAGGGGGGACGAAAAACTGTTTTTT.

With respect to this clonotype: At one end, the junction sequence differs from germline, possibly due to a read error. V is TRBV12-3 or TRBV12-4 and J is TRBJ2-7, with D unresolved. The CDR3 loop spans 12 amino acids. In DNA form, the CDR3 reads TGTACCAGCAGTTTAGGTTCTTACGAGCAGTACTTC. Translated: CTSSLGSYEQYF.

Comment on this clonotype: With a much larger clone just one base away, this may be a read error. This likely comes from a read error, as the CDR3 has no conserved phenylalanine or tryptophan at its end. The chain couples TRBV11-2 to TRBJ2-4, with no clear D. V lost 5 bases to trimming and J lost 8 bases, with 10 bases between them. The length of the CDR3 is 12 residues. CDR1 SGHAT and CDR2 FQNNGV come from the germline V gene. This chain's CDR3 is CASSPRSDIQYS. CDR3 DNA sequence: TGTGCCAGCAGCCCTAGATCAGACATTCAGTACTCC.

As to this clonotype: Compared with germline, one end of the junction differs, possibly owing to a read error. This chain connects TRBV4-1 to TRBJ1-1; 10 bases fit TRBD1. CDR1 and CDR2 (germline): MGHRA, YSYEKL. The CDR3 spans 18 residues. CDR3 coding DNA: TGCGCCAGCGGCCAAGGTTGGGGACAGGGGTTAAGGAACACTGAAGCTTTCTTT. This sequence encodes CASGQGWGQGLRNTEAFF.

Ten or more counts support this clonotype. Here the CDR3 reads CSARDPAGGITGELFF. The CDR3 region has the DNA TGCAGTGCTAGAGACCCAGCGGGGGGAATCACCGGGGAGCTGTTTTTT. This rearrangement joins TRBV20-1 to TRBJ2-2; 9 bases are a match to TRBD2. CDR1 and CDR2 from the germline V gene are DFQATT and SNEGSKA (reference sequence). The CDR3 has 16 residues. The V segment lost 0 bases and the J segment 4 bases; nucleotides outside the gene matches: 6.